This T cell receptor (beta chain) comes out of a study of blood T cell repertoires in COVID-19 (TCRdb year 2020). Context from the whole study: The collaborator samples originated in the United States, Italy and Spain and spanned the acute and convalescent phases of COVID-19. The prospective study material was composed of cDNA or gDNA derived from T cells, B-cell-depleted T cells, or PBMCs. The samples were drawn from the first 160 participants of the ongoing ImmuneRACE study and from over 950 subjects provided by 6 global collaborators. The dataset comprised deeply sampled blood TCRbeta repertoires from subjects exposed to, actively infected with, or recovered from COVID-19. The repertoires were released in a freely available public database intended as a resource for research on the immune response to SARS-CoV-2. A de-identified subject ID, COVID-19 status, age in years and sex were almost always included in the sample metadata. HLA class I and class II types, where available, came from metadata supplied by the sample provider rather than from assay-based typing. Beyond this particular receptor, the publication reports: The quantity of clinical and demographic metadata differed by source and by participant and was supplied without curation.

Concerning this clone itself: Its cognate antigen has yet to be identified. Base qualities are missing; no much larger clone stands one base away.

TCRbeta CDR3 regions were amplified from genomic DNA by means of the immunoSEQ Assay, a bias-controlled multiplex PCR. The authors' analysis ran thus. Nucleated cell counts per sample were estimated from amplification of reference gene primers within the assay. Sequence reads were collapsed and filtered to measure the absolute abundance of every unique TCRbeta CDR3 rearrangement. Productive Simpson clonality was computed per sample as the square root of Simpson's diversity index over productive rearrangements. TCRdb mirrors the immuneACCESS table, restricted to in-frame sequences. Some clones are absent from its copies; in checked studies, under half trace to an unresolved V gene, and the reason for the others is unknown. V and J calls and clone size follow that table, whereas D and trimming were derived from the DNA. Across this sample there are under 40,000 clones, with around nine tenths seen only once. The ten most abundant clones make up 30% to 35% of the sample.

From a lookup of the germline V gene (reference sequence), CDR1 and CDR2 are LGHDT and YNNKEL. The CDR3 runs 15 residues from the cysteine to the phenylalanine. CDR3 DNA is the only sequence kept; it has 45 bases, read in frame from the first base. V and J lose 0 bases and 5 bases, and a span of 13 bases separates them. Whole blood was collected in K2EDTA tubes by collaborating institutions according to the institutions' own protocols. For TCRbeta analysis, collaborators shipped samples as frozen whole blood, isolated PBMCs, or DNA extracted from either of those sample types. The sample was peripheral blood. The source is a man aged 65 to 85 with active COVID-19. The chain uses TRBV3-1 (or the pseudogene TRBV3-2) and TRBJ2-5, with a weak D call of TRBD1 (6 bases match). Here the CDR3 is given as CASSQDYGQGETQYF. At the DNA level, the sequence is TGTGCCAGCAGCCAAGATTATGGGCAGGGGGAGACCCAGTACTTC.